This T cell receptor (beta chain) comes out of a study of technical replicates of blood from a handful of donors. Germline V gives CDR1 SGHRS, CDR2 YFSETQ. This CDR3 is 15 amino acids long. V shed 4 bases and J shed 1 base, with 15 bases lying between them. Sequencing was performed with immunoSEQ multiplex PCR; in TCRdb, only in-frame clones are kept and a portion is missing. Here the sample spans 91,000 or so clones, about 95% being singletons. The genes are TRBV5-1 and TRBJ2-7; perhaps TRBD1 as D (6 bases). The sequenced sample was T cells isolated from PBMCs. This TCR came from a human donor in good health. Here the CDR3 DNA reads TGCGCCAGCAGCGGTACCGGGACACCTTCCTACGAGCAGTACTTC. Translating it yields CASSGTGTPSYEQYF.